The rows below give T cell receptor beta chains drawn from one sample of a study of blood T cell repertoires in COVID-19. Only in-frame clones appear in the TCRdb table, and some are missing; sequencing was by immunoSEQ multiplex PCR. Of roughly 150,000 clones listed, around nine tenths are singletons. Sequencing was done on a sample of peripheral blood. Receptors originate from a woman between 65 and 79 years old with COVID-19, enrolled during active disease. The CDR3 runs from the conserved cysteine through the conserved F or W. The D gene is left open where the match is weak. Where a row states a size, it is once, few, many or the class of an expanded clone; other rows omit it.

J gene: TRBJ1-3; D gene: NA; clone size: NA; V gene: TRBV21-1; CDR3 length: 16; CDR3 protein: CASSTTGGATGNTIYF; CDR3 DNA: TGTGCCAGCAGCACAACAGGGGGCGCGACTGGAAACACCATATATTTT
J gene: TRBJ2-3; D gene: TRBD2; clone size: NA; V gene: TRBV2; CDR3 length: 17; CDR3 protein: CASSRDASGGGVDTQYF; CDR3 DNA: TGTGCCAGCAGCAGAGACGCTAGCGGGGGGGGTGTAGATACGCAGTATTTT
J gene: TRBJ1-3; D gene: NA; clone size: once; V gene: TRBV18; CDR3 length: 17; CDR3 protein: CASSPTTGPSSGNTIYF; CDR3 DNA: TGTGCCAGCTCACCTACGACAGGACCATCCTCTGGAAACACCATATATTTT
J gene: TRBJ1-4; D gene: NA; clone size: once; V gene: TRBV12-3/TRBV12-4; CDR3 length: 13; CDR3 protein: CASSNQGGEKLFF; CDR3 DNA: TGTGCCAGCAGTAACCAGGGTGGTGAAAAACTGTTTTTT
J gene: TRBJ2-3; D gene: TRBD2; clone size: NA; V gene: TRBV2; CDR3 length: 16; CDR3 protein: CASRVESGGPGDTQYF; CDR3 DNA: TGTGCCAGCAGGGTGGAGAGCGGGGGGCCGGGAGATACGCAGTATTTT
J gene: TRBJ1-2; D gene: NA; clone size: few; V gene: TRBV5-4; CDR3 length: 13; CDR3 protein: CASSLAPDYGYTF; CDR3 DNA: TGTGCCAGCAGCTTGGCTCCCGACTATGGCTACACCTTC
J gene: TRBJ1-1; D gene: NA; clone size: NA; V gene: TRBV5-4; CDR3 length: 12; CDR3 protein: CASSLTGRHAFF; CDR3 DNA: TGTGCCAGCAGCTTAACAGGGCGCCACGCTTTCTTT
J gene: TRBJ2-5; D gene: TRBD2; clone size: once; V gene: TRBV5-1; CDR3 length: 17; CDR3 protein: CASSLDLGRGVAETQYF; CDR3 DNA: TGCGCCAGCAGCTTGGATTTGGGGCGGGGGGTCGCGGAGACCCAGTACTTC
J gene: TRBJ2-7; D gene: NA; clone size: NA; V gene: TRBV6-2/TRBV6-3; CDR3 length: 11; CDR3 protein: CASSYQYEQYF; CDR3 DNA: TGTGCCAGCAGTTACCAGTACGAGCAGTACTTC
J gene: TRBJ1-5; D gene: NA; clone size: NA; V gene: TRBV3-1/TRBV3-2; CDR3 length: 13; CDR3 protein: CASSQAGNQPQHF; CDR3 DNA: TGTGCCAGCAGCCAGGCAGGGAATCAGCCCCAGCATTTT
J gene: TRBJ1-2; D gene: NA; clone size: NA; V gene: TRBV25-1; CDR3 length: 18; CDR3 protein: CASSAYMGVGEGNYGYTF; CDR3 DNA: TGTGCCAGCAGTGCGTACATGGGTGTGGGGGAGGGCAACTATGGCTACACCTTC
J gene: TRBJ2-3; D gene: TRBD2; clone size: NA; V gene: TRBV9; CDR3 length: 15; CDR3 protein: CASSPRTSSRDTQYF; CDR3 DNA: TGTGCCAGCAGCCCCCGGACTAGCTCTCGGGATACGCAGTATTTT
J gene: TRBJ1-1; D gene: NA; clone size: NA; V gene: TRBV5-6; CDR3 length: 13; CDR3 protein: CASAGLNLGRAFF; CDR3 DNA: TGTGCCAGCGCGGGTCTCAATTTAGGGCGAGCTTTCTTT
J gene: TRBJ1-1; D gene: TRBD1; clone size: NA; V gene: TRBV5-6; CDR3 length: 17; CDR3 protein: CASSLRGTGPSHTEAFF; CDR3 DNA: TGTGCCAGCAGCTTGCGTGGGACAGGGCCCTCTCACACTGAAGCTTTCTTT
J gene: TRBJ1-2; D gene: TRBD1; clone size: NA; V gene: TRBV24-1; CDR3 length: 15; CDR3 protein: CATSERTGVTFGYTF; CDR3 DNA: TGTGCCACCAGTGAGCGGACAGGGGTGACTTTTGGCTACACCTTC
J gene: TRBJ2-3; D gene: NA; clone size: NA; V gene: TRBV5-1; CDR3 length: 15; CDR3 protein: CASNSGTSTTDTQYF; CDR3 DNA: TGCGCCAGCAACTCGGGGACTTCAACCACAGATACGCAGTATTTT
J gene: TRBJ2-3; D gene: TRBD2; clone size: NA; V gene: TRBV4-2; CDR3 length: 19; CDR3 protein: CASSQEGLAGDLSTDTQYF; CDR3 DNA: TGTGCCAGCAGCCAAGAGGGGCTAGCGGGAGACCTGAGCACAGATACGCAGTATTTT
J gene: TRBJ1-2; D gene: NA; clone size: NA; V gene: TRBV9; CDR3 length: 17; CDR3 protein: CASSVGAWGEEQDGYTF; CDR3 DNA: TGTGCCAGCAGCGTAGGGGCGTGGGGGGAGGAACAAGATGGCTACACCTTC
J gene: TRBJ1-2; D gene: NA; clone size: NA; V gene: TRBV28; CDR3 length: 14; CDR3 protein: CASSLREANYGYTF; CDR3 DNA: TGTGCCAGCAGTTTACGGGAAGCTAACTATGGCTACACCTTC
J gene: TRBJ2-1; D gene: TRBD1; clone size: NA; V gene: TRBV6-6; CDR3 length: 12; CDR3 protein: CASKTGENEQFF; CDR3 DNA: TGTGCCAGCAAGACAGGGGAGAATGAGCAGTTCTTC
J gene: TRBJ1-5; D gene: TRBD1; clone size: NA; V gene: TRBV19; CDR3 length: 15; CDR3 protein: CASSTLTGGNQPQHF; CDR3 DNA: TGTGCCAGTAGTACCCTGACAGGGGGCAATCAGCCCCAGCATTTT
J gene: TRBJ1-5; D gene: NA; clone size: few; V gene: TRBV7-9; CDR3 length: 13; CDR3 protein: CASSLLADQPQHF; CDR3 DNA: TGTGCCAGCAGCTTACTGGCCGATCAGCCCCAGCATTTT
J gene: TRBJ1-1; D gene: NA; clone size: NA; V gene: TRBV11-1; CDR3 length: 13; CDR3 protein: CATNQRAITEAFF; CDR3 DNA: TGTGCCACCAACCAGAGGGCGATCACTGAAGCTTTCTTT
J gene: TRBJ2-5; D gene: TRBD2; clone size: NA; V gene: TRBV3-1/TRBV3-2; CDR3 length: 14; CDR3 protein: CASSHSGGQETQYF; CDR3 DNA: TGTGCCAGCAGCCATAGCGGGGGCCAAGAGACCCAGTACTTC
J gene: TRBJ2-7; D gene: NA; clone size: once; V gene: TRBV7-8; CDR3 length: 13; CDR3 protein: CASSLSTAYEQYF; CDR3 DNA: TGTGCCAGCAGCTTAAGCACAGCTTACGAGCAGTACTTC
J gene: TRBJ1-5; D gene: TRBD1; clone size: NA; V gene: TRBV18; CDR3 length: 13; CDR3 protein: CASSGTGNQPQHF; CDR3 DNA: TGTGCCAGCTCAGGGACAGGGAATCAGCCCCAGCATTTT
J gene: TRBJ1-5; D gene: TRBD1; clone size: NA; V gene: TRBV5-1; CDR3 length: 15; CDR3 protein: CASSLDGTGNQPQHF; CDR3 DNA: TGCGCCAGCAGCTTGGACGGGACAGGCAATCAGCCCCAGCATTTT
J gene: TRBJ2-1; D gene: NA; clone size: NA; V gene: TRBV19; CDR3 length: 13; CDR3 protein: CASSGQRDNEQFF; CDR3 DNA: TGTGCCAGTAGCGGACAGAGAGACAATGAGCAGTTCTTC
J gene: TRBJ2-1; D gene: TRBD1; clone size: NA; V gene: TRBV6-5; CDR3 length: 14; CDR3 protein: CASSLTGTYNEQFF; CDR3 DNA: TGTGCCAGCAGTCTGACAGGGACCTACAATGAGCAGTTCTTC
J gene: TRBJ2-2; D gene: NA; clone size: NA; V gene: TRBV10-2; CDR3 length: 14; CDR3 protein: CASMQGRNTGELFF; CDR3 DNA: TGCGCCAGCATGCAGGGGAGGAACACCGGGGAGCTGTTTTTT
J gene: TRBJ1-1; D gene: TRBD1; clone size: NA; V gene: TRBV29-1; CDR3 length: 14; CDR3 protein: CSVNRGNSNTEAFF; CDR3 DNA: TGCAGCGTTAACAGGGGGAATTCTAACACTGAAGCTTTCTTT
J gene: TRBJ2-7; D gene: TRBD2; clone size: NA; V gene: TRBV6-5; CDR3 length: 14; CDR3 protein: CASRDSGGGYEQYF; CDR3 DNA: TGTGCCAGCAGAGACTCGGGAGGGGGCTACGAGCAGTACTTC
J gene: TRBJ1-2; D gene: NA; clone size: NA; V gene: TRBV30; CDR3 length: 13; CDR3 protein: CAGTGQVTYGYTF; CDR3 DNA: TGTGCCGGAACGGGACAAGTAACCTATGGCTACACCTTC
J gene: TRBJ1-3; D gene: NA; clone size: NA; V gene: TRBV21-1; CDR3 length: 15; CDR3 protein: CASREAGSSGNTIYF; CDR3 DNA: TGTGCCAGCAGGGAGGCGGGGAGCTCTGGAAACACCATATATTTT
J gene: TRBJ2-3; D gene: TRBD2; clone size: NA; V gene: TRBV30; CDR3 length: 15; CDR3 protein: CAWNSIAGAGDTQYF; CDR3 DNA: TGTGCCTGGAACTCTATAGCGGGGGCAGGTGATACGCAGTATTTT
J gene: TRBJ2-1; D gene: TRBD2; clone size: NA; V gene: TRBV4-1; CDR3 length: 16; CDR3 protein: CASSLSGTSGDNEQFF; CDR3 DNA: TGCGCCAGCAGCCTATCCGGGACTAGCGGGGACAATGAGCAGTTCTTC
J gene: TRBJ1-5; D gene: NA; clone size: once; V gene: TRBV2; CDR3 length: 14; CDR3 protein: CASSTQAWNQPQHF; CDR3 DNA: TGTGCCAGCAGTACCCAGGCCTGGAATCAGCCCCAGCATTTT